Listed below are T cell receptor beta chains from one sample, sequenced in a study of T cell responses to AZD1222 COVID-19 vaccine. The method was immunoSEQ multiplex PCR; TCRdb's version includes in-frame clones alone and lacks a portion of them. The sample has approximately 84,000 clones, 89% seen once. Sample: peripheral blood, taken on day 0 of AZD1222 vaccination. The source is an adult in good health. Each CDR3 is given with its conserved first and last residue. D genes are given only for firm matches. Only part of the rows carry a size: once, few, many, or a class if the clone is expanded.

cdr3_nt,cdr3_aa,cdr3_length,d_call,j_call,v_call,clone_size
TGCGCCAGCAGCCGCAATAACTATGGCTACACCTTC,CASSRNNYGYTF,12,-,TRBJ1-2,TRBV5-1,-
TGTGCCAGCAAGCCCCCCTTGCGACAGGATAGCAATCAGCCCCAGCATTTT,CASKPPLRQDSNQPQHF,17,-,TRBJ1-5,TRBV28,-
TGTGCTAGTGGTTTGGACGGGCTGGCCGGGGAGCTGTTTTTT,CASGLDGLAGELFF,14,-,TRBJ2-2,TRBV12-5,-
TGTGCCAGCAGCTTCTCAGGGGCCGGCGAAAAACTGTTTTTT,CASSFSGAGEKLFF,14,-,TRBJ1-4,TRBV7-2,-
TGTGCCAGCAGAACAGCCGGGACTATCTACAATGAGCAGTTCTTC,CASRTAGTIYNEQFF,15,TRBD2,TRBJ2-1,TRBV11-2,-
TGTGCCAGCAGCTTCCAACAGGGGGCTCATGAAAAACTGTTTTTT,CASSFQQGAHEKLFF,15,TRBD1,TRBJ1-4,TRBV7-2,-
TGCGCCAGCAGCTTGGGGGGACAGTCCTACGAGCAGTACTTC,CASSLGGQSYEQYF,14,TRBD1,TRBJ2-7,TRBV5-1,-
TGTGCCTGGAAAGTGGGCACTAATGAAAAACTGTTTTTT,CAWKVGTNEKLFF,13,-,TRBJ1-4,TRBV30,-
TGTGCCAGCAGCCAAGGCCTTGACGTCAATGCCAGGACACGAAACATACAAACTCGGGAGACCCAGTACTTC,CASSQGLDVNARTRNIQTRETQYF,24,-,TRBJ2-5,TRBV3-1/TRBV3-2,-
TGTGCCAGCTCACCACGGGCAGACTATGGCTACACCTTC,CASSPRADYGYTF,13,-,TRBJ1-2,TRBV18,-
TGTGCCAGCAGTGATGTTGGAGGGAGAACTAATGAAAAACTGTTTTTT,CASSDVGGRTNEKLFF,16,-,TRBJ1-4,TRBV2,once
TGTGCCAGCAGTCTTGGACAGGCGAACACTGAAGCTTTCTTT,CASSLGQANTEAFF,14,TRBD1,TRBJ1-1,TRBV6-2/TRBV6-3,-
TGTGCCAGCAGCTCTGGAATGGGGGCCCCACACCTTAATGCGCAGTTCTTC,CASSSGMGAPHLNAQFF,17,-,TRBJ2-1,TRBV7-3,-
TGTGCCAGCACCGAGACAGGGATGAACACTGAAGCTTTCTTT,CASTETGMNTEAFF,14,TRBD1,TRBJ1-1,TRBV2,-
TGTGCCAGCAGCTTAAACAGGGGAGCCGGGGAGCTGTTTTTT,CASSLNRGAGELFF,14,TRBD1,TRBJ2-2,TRBV13,-
TGTGCCAGCAGAATCCTCCTAGCGGGAGGGGGGGAAGATACGCAGTATTTT,CASRILLAGGGEDTQYF,17,TRBD2,TRBJ2-3,TRBV27,-
TGTGCCAGCAGTGGTGGGTTGACGAGGGGGGCGCCTTCTTTAACCTTC,CASSGGLTRGAPSLTF,16,-,TRBJ1-2,TRBV2,-
TGCAGCCAATTGGAGGGGGCTGATGAAAAACTGTTTTTT,CSQLEGADEKLFF,13,TRBD1,TRBJ1-4,TRBV29-1,-
TGTGCCACCAGCAGAGATCGGGACATACTCTACGAGCAGTACTTC,CATSRDRDILYEQYF,15,-,TRBJ2-7,TRBV15,-
TGCGCCAGCAGCCCTACCCCAGGAAACACTGAAGCTTTCTTT,CASSPTPGNTEAFF,14,-,TRBJ1-1,TRBV5-1,-
TGTGCCAGCAGCCTCCTCCCCGGGGAGCTGTTTTTT,CASSLLPGELFF,12,-,TRBJ2-2,TRBV5-6,-
TGCAGCGTTGAGACTTTGGGCAGGGGCCCAGAAGCGAACACTGAAGCTTTCTTT,CSVETLGRGPEANTEAFF,18,-,TRBJ1-1,TRBV29-1,-
TGTGCCAGCAGTTACTTTGGGAACTATGGCTACACCTTC,CASSYFGNYGYTF,13,-,TRBJ1-2,TRBV6-5,-
TGCGCCAGCAGTAGCGACATCACCTACGAGCAGTACTTC,CASSSDITYEQYF,13,-,TRBJ2-7,TRBV5-1,-
TGCGCCAGCAGTTACTACTTCCCGGGCCCAACAGATACGCAGTATTTT,CASSYYFPGPTDTQYF,16,-,TRBJ2-3,TRBV5-1,-
TGTGCCAGCAGTTCCCCGGGACAACAAGAGACCCAGTACTTC,CASSSPGQQETQYF,14,-,TRBJ2-5,TRBV6-5,-
TGTGCCAGTAGTAGGGAATTATCTAACTATGGCTACACCTTC,CASSRELSNYGYTF,14,-,TRBJ1-2,TRBV19,-
TGCGCCAGCAGCCGAGAGGGGCAAGGCCTGTCGGGCTATGGCTACACCTTC,CASSREGQGLSGYGYTF,17,-,TRBJ1-2,TRBV4-3,-
TGTGCCAGTAGTCTACAGGGGCCCAATCAGCCCCAGCATTTT,CASSLQGPNQPQHF,14,TRBD1,TRBJ1-5,TRBV19,-
TGTGCCAGCTTTTCTAGCAGCTACGAGCAGTACTTC,CASFSSSYEQYF,12,-,TRBJ2-7,TRBV27,medium-sized
TGCAGCGTTGAAGATAGGGCAGGGTCAGAAAAACTGTTTTTT,CSVEDRAGSEKLFF,14,-,TRBJ1-4,TRBV29-1,-
TGTGCCAGCAGCGTAGGAGGGGCTATGGGTGAAGCTTTCTTT,CASSVGGAMGEAFF,14,-,TRBJ1-1,TRBV9,-
TGCGCCAGCAGCTTGACGCCCCGGACGGGGTACAATGAGCAGTTCTTC,CASSLTPRTGYNEQFF,16,-,TRBJ2-1,TRBV5-1,-
TGTGCCAGCAGCCTCGGAGCGGGGGCCGGGGAGCTGTTTTTT,CASSLGAGAGELFF,14,TRBD2,TRBJ2-2,TRBV7-2,-
TGCGCCAGCAGCTTTTCTAGCGGGAGCAATGAGCAGTTCTTC,CASSFSSGSNEQFF,14,TRBD2,TRBJ2-1,TRBV5-1,-
TGTGCCAGCAGTTTACCGGGACTCTATGGCTACACCTTC,CASSLPGLYGYTF,13,-,TRBJ1-2,TRBV6-2/TRBV6-3,-
TGTGCCAGCAGCCAAGCCTCCTACGAGCAGTACTTC,CASSQASYEQYF,12,-,TRBJ2-7,TRBV3-1/TRBV3-2,-
TGCAGTGCTAGTTCTCAGGGGACTGTGACTGAAGCTTTCTTT,CSASSQGTVTEAFF,14,-,TRBJ1-1,TRBV20-1,-
TGTGCCAGCAGCTTAGGGGGTCCGCTTGGTAATTCACCCCTCCACTTT,CASSLGGPLGNSPLHF,16,-,TRBJ1-6,TRBV7-9,once
TGTGCCAGCCACGCGTATACCCCCGGGACTAGCGGGAGGGCCAATTCCTACGAGCAGTACTTC,CASHAYTPGTSGRANSYEQYF,21,TRBD2,TRBJ2-7,TRBV27,-